This T cell receptor (beta chain) was captured by sequencing in a study of blood T cell repertoires in COVID-19. This CDR3 spans 12 amino acids. Trimming stripped 6 bases from V and 6 bases from J, with 10 bases between. Sequenced by immunoSEQ multiplex PCR; TCRdb stores in-frame clones only, minus some. This sample has over 150,000 clones, with approximately 86% found just once. Seattle patients were enrolled during active infection and followed longitudinally. The chain uses TRBV12-3 or TRBV12-4 and TRBJ2-3, with D possibly TRBD1 on 6 matching bases. Sequenced: peripheral blood. This clonotype originated in a woman older than 75 with COVID-19, enrolled during active disease. As DNA, the CDR3 is TGTGCCAGCAGCCCTAGGGGGGATACGCAGTATTTT. It yields the protein CASSPRGDTQYF.